This T cell receptor beta chain was sequenced for a study of T cell responses to AZD1222 COVID-19 vaccine. Study in general: Investigators merged groups given second doses at roughly 4 or roughly 12 weeks. Study-wide findings and caveats: Donors skewed white British and female; clonal diversity was possibly underestimated. Spike-specific TCR repertoires showed rising breadth and depth after two AZD1222 doses. Unmutated variant regions reportedly attract nearly half of all spike-specific TCRs.

Profiling relied on immunoSEQ multiplex PCR, and the TCRdb table lists in-frame clones only, not all of them. Altogether 150,000 or so clones are present, around 90% being singletons, with the ten largest covering around 1.4%. Germline CDR1 KGHSH, CDR2 LQKENI. Trimming shortened V by 6 bases and J by 3 bases, and 11 bases separated the two germline ends. The CDR3 contains 13 residues. A note on this clone: Its antigen is as yet unknown.

The rearrangement joins TRBV18 to TRBJ1-2; possibly TRBD1 for D (6 bases). The receptor was derived from an adult in good health. Material: peripheral blood, obtained on day 0 of AZD1222 vaccination. The CDR3 DNA sequence: TGTGCCAGCTCCCGCCGACAGGACTATGGCTACACCTTC. Translated: CASSRRQDYGYTF.